This TCR beta chain was recorded in a study of blood T cell repertoires in COVID-19 (dated by TCRdb to about 2020). As for the study more broadly: The collaborator samples originated in the United States, Italy and Spain and spanned the acute and convalescent phases of COVID-19. The material from the prospective study consisted of cDNA or gDNA derived from T cells, B-cell-depleted T cells, or PBMCs. Deeply sampled blood TCRbeta repertoires from subjects exposed to, actively infected with, or recovered from COVID-19 were included in the dataset. The repertoires were released in a freely available public database meant as a resource for research on the immune response to SARS-CoV-2. The samples were drawn from two sources: the first 160 participants of the ongoing ImmuneRACE study, and about 1,300 subjects contributed by 6 global collaborators. Nearly every sample came with metadata listing a de-identified subject ID, COVID-19 status, age in years and sex. Where available, HLA class I and class II types were taken from metadata supplied by the sample provider and were not determined by assay-based typing.

With regard to this clone: What this receptor recognizes is not known. Base quality data are lacking; no much larger clone is found one base away.

The paper's findings and limits, for the study overall: How much clinical and demographic metadata was included differed by source and by participant, and the metadata was provided uncurated.

Participants in the prospective study were enrolled through a virtual design, were aged roughly 18 to 100 years, and lived in approximately 25 United States geographic areas. In the prospective study, cohorts were assigned on the basis of participant-reported clinical history obtained from a screening survey and a study questionnaire. Recovered participants in ImmuneRACE Cohort 3 were defined as having two consecutive negative NP/OP PCR tests, clearance from a healthcare professional, or resolution of symptoms. Each participant in the prospective study had whole blood, serum and a nasopharyngeal or oropharyngeal swab collected by mobile phlebotomists. Additional blood draws and questionnaires over an approximately two-month period could optionally be provided by prospective study participants. Before DNA extraction, prospective study blood samples were shipped either frozen or at room temperature.

TCRbeta CDR3 regions were amplified from genomic DNA by means of the immunoSEQ Assay, a bias-controlled multiplex PCR. The original methods were these. Within the assay, amplification of reference gene primers was used to estimate how many nucleated cells each sample contained. To quantify the absolute abundance of each unique TCRbeta CDR3 rearrangement, sequence reads were collapsed and filtered. Productive Simpson clonality was computed per sample as the square root of Simpson's diversity index over productive rearrangements. TCRdb holds this immuneACCESS table with in-frame rearrangements only. Some clones are missing; in checked studies, unresolved V genes explain under half, and the rest has no known cause. Clonal size and the V and J genes are those of that table, whereas D and trimming came from the DNA. The sample table records 350,000 to 400,000 clones; over 85% of these occur just once. The ten largest clones capture 1.7% of the sample.

CDR3 length: 13 amino acids, cysteine to phenylalanine. Only the CDR3 portion is preserved as DNA: 39 bases, with reading frame beginning at the first base. V was cut back by 6 bases and J by 1 base, leaving a gap of 12 bases between them. Taken from the germline V gene, the CDR1 and CDR2 loops are SQVTM and ANQGSEA. The specimen sequenced was PBMCs or T cells enriched from blood (not recorded which). The rearrangement joined TRBV29-1 to TRBJ1-1; TRBD1 might be the D gene, on 6 matching bases. The source of this sequence is a woman aged 30 to 39 who had recovered from COVID-19. The CDR3 corresponds to CSVMTGRNTEAFF. The sequence in DNA is TGCAGCGTGATGACAGGTAGGAACACTGAAGCTTTCTTT.